This TCR beta chain was sequenced in a study of cytomegalovirus exposure and HLA in healthy donors. Across the study: HLA-typed donors were the source of 90 million or so unique TCRs, which an early data release held. Among the roughly 380 donors who were genotyped, over 70% fell in the genetic ancestry cluster that is associated with self-reported Caucasian donors.

Study outcomes and limitations: Confirmation was obtained in vitro that three CMV-associated chains are specific for CMV antigens.

A remark on this clone: Its matching antigen is unknown.

The germline V and J ends were trimmed by 2 bases and 4 bases, with 14 bases remaining between them. The CDR3 has 15 amino acids. Per the germline V gene, CDR1 is MNHNS and CDR2 is SASEGT. PCR used 60 Vbeta primers and 13 Jbeta primers. Data came from immunoSEQ multiplex PCR; TCRdb stores just in-frame clones and leaves some out. The table lists 85,000 to 100,000 clones, 65% to 80% of them singletons, with about 6.6% in the top ten. The chain joins TRBV6-1 to TRBJ1-2; D gene unclear. This TCR derives from a man between 35 and 55 years old in good health and CMV-seropositive. Input material: PBMCs. The CDR3 DNA reads TGTGCCAGCAGTGAATTGAGGTCATCTGGCTATGGCTACACCTTC. Translated, it gives CASSELRSSGYGYTF.